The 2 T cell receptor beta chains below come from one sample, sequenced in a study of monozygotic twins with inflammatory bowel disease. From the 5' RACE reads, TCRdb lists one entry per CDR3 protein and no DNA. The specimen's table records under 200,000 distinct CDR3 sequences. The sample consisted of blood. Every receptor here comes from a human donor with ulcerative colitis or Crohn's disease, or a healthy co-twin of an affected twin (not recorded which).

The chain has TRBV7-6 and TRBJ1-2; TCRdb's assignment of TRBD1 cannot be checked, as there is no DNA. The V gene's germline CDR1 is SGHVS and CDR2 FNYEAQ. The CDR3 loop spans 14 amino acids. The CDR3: CASSPVAGGYGYTF.

CDR3 protein: CAHSVEGNEQFF. The gene calls are TRBV10-3 and TRBJ2-1; the TCRdb D gene call, TRBD2, has no DNA to confirm it. This CDR3 region has 12 residues. Germline CDR1 reads ENHRY; CDR2 reads SYGVKD.